A single sample is the source of the 32 T cell receptor beta chains below, sequenced in a study of T cells in Graves' hyperthyroidism and ophthalmopathy. Researchers amplified the TCR beta CDR3 regions from RNA transcripts. Initially, a first-round RT-PCR of the TCR CDR3 employed the HTBI primer set. TCRdb reprocessed the multiplex PCR reads via MiXCR and lists one record per CDR3 protein. This table has about 570,000 distinct CDR3 sequences, around 46% appearing once. The sample comprised peripheral blood or thyroid tissue (not recorded which). The source of these receptors is an adult woman with Graves' disease, either hyperthyroidism or ophthalmopathy (not recorded which).

The chain couples TRBV20-1 to TRBJ1-2; D may be TRBD1 (5 bases). Germline CDR1 reads DFQATT; CDR2 reads SNEGSKA (reference sequence). CDR3 length equals 16 residues. V was trimmed by 2 bases and J by 8 bases, leaving 24 bases between them. The CDR3 DNA is TGCAGTGCTAGATGGGGCCTGGCAGATCCCGGCTACGGCTACACCTTC. Translation gives CSARWGLADPGYGYTF.

In its sample, this clonotype was seen many times. CDR3 amino acids: CASGGGLNTEAFF. As DNA, the CDR3 is TGTGCCAGCGGTGGAGGCTTGAACACTGAAGCTTTCTTT. The genes are TRBV6-5 and TRBJ1-1; unclear D gene. V gave up 8 bases and J gave up 0 bases, with 10 bases separating them. The CDR3 loop spans 13 amino acids. The V gene's germline CDR1 is MNHEY and CDR2 SVGAGI.

This chain links TRBV5-1 with TRBJ2-5; TRBD2 matches at 10 bases. CDR3 length: 16 residues. Germline V gene lookup returns CDR1 SGHRS and CDR2 YFSETQ. The V segment lost 0 bases and the J segment 3 bases; nucleotides outside the gene matches: 5. The CDR3 sequence: CASSLEQLAGKETQYF. The CDR3, as DNA: TGCGCCAGCAGCTTGGAACAACTAGCGGGAAAAGAGACCCAGTACTTC.

Many counts were recorded for this clonotype. The CDR3 region has the DNA TGTGCCAGCAGCGTACAAAACACCGGGGAGCTGTTTTTT. It codes for CASSVQNTGELFF. The rearrangement uses TRBV7-2 and TRBJ2-2; no clear D gene. V was cut by 5 bases and J by 2 bases, with 6 bases left in between. The CDR3 consists of 13 residues. Germline CDR1 SGHTA, CDR2 FQGNSA.

This clonotype has only a few counts. The chain carries TRBV6-2 or TRBV6-3 and TRBJ1-3; weak D call: TRBD1 (5 bases). Germline CDR1 and CDR2: MNHEY and SVGEGT. This CDR3 comprises 15 residues. With 6 bases removed from V and 0 bases from J, the gap between germline ends came to 12 bases. The CDR3 region has the DNA TGTGCCAGCAGGGACATCGGATACTCTGGAAACACCATATATTTT. The encoded protein is CASRDIGYSGNTIYF.

The rearrangement joins TRBV9 to TRBJ1-4; no clear D gene. V lost 0 bases, J lost 0 bases, and 12 bases lay in between. The germline gives CDR1 SGDLS, CDR2 YYNGEE. The CDR3 loop spans 17 amino acids. The CDR3 reads CASSVDRGAATNEKLFF. The CDR3 DNA follows: TGTGCCAGCAGCGTAGATCGGGGAGCTGCAACTAATGAAAAACTGTTTTTT.

This clonotype was seen only once. This chain joins TRBV7-6 and TRBJ1-4, with a tentative D call TRBD1 (5 bases). The V gene lost 10 bases and the J gene lost 12 bases, with 21 bases spanning the gap. The CDR3 sequence is 13 residues long. The V gene's germline CDR1 is SGHVS and CDR2 FNYEAQ. The CDR3: CAIRLRQGGELFF. In nucleotides, the CDR3 is TGTGCCATCAGGCTACGGCAGGGAGGTGAACTGTTTTTT.

On this clonotype: A much larger clone lies a single base off, so this may be a read error. The rearrangement links TRBV6-1 to TRBJ1-5; no clear D gene. The CDR3 runs 14 residues. Germline V gene lookup returns CDR1 MNHNS and CDR2 SASEGT. The CDR3 sequence is CASSYQRVDQPRHF. The CDR3 region has the DNA TGTGCCAGCAGTTACCAGAGGGTCGATCAGCCCCGGCATTTT.

This clonotype was observed many times. V gene TRBV10-3 combines with J gene TRBJ2-2; 8 nucleotides align to TRBD2. The junction had 10 bases not matched to a gene; V was cut back by 4 bases and J by 3 bases. This CDR3 spans 17 amino acids. Germline V lookup: CDR1 ENHRY, CDR2 SYGVKD. The CDR3 region has the DNA TGTGCCATCAGTGTAGAAGCGGGAGCACGCGACACCGGGGAGCTGTTTTTT. Protein: CAISVEAGARDTGELFF.

The chain has TRBV12-3 or TRBV12-4 and TRBJ1-5; D unclear. Trimming took off 3 bases at V and 9 bases at J, with 12 bases between the two ends. This CDR3 has 13 amino acids. The CDR3 is CASSFDGVRPQHF. The CDR3 DNA is TGTGCCAGCAGTTTCGATGGGGTTAGGCCCCAGCATTTT.

The chain uses TRBV20-1 and TRBJ2-7; 14 bases are a match to TRBD2. The CDR3 length is 18 residues. The V segment lost 0 bases and the J segment 3 bases; nucleotides outside the gene matches: 10. From germline, CDR1 is DFQATT and CDR2 SNEGSKA (reference sequence). The CDR3 region has the DNA TGCAGTGCTAGAGATCTGGGACTAGCGGGAGCCTTGAACTACGAGCAGTACTTC. Translating gives CSARDLGLAGALNYEQYF.

This chain uses TRBV5-1 with TRBJ2-3; D perhaps matches TRBD2 (5 bases). Germline-derived CDR1 and CDR2 are SGHRS and YFSETQ. The CDR3 totals 15 residues. V gave up 2 bases and J gave up 2 bases, with 12 bases separating them. The CDR3 protein is CASSFGSGNTDTQYF. In DNA form, the CDR3 reads TGCGCCAGCAGCTTTGGCAGCGGAAACACAGATACGCAGTATTTT.

This clonotype was seen ten or more times. This sequence joins TRBV7-9 and TRBJ2-7; possibly TRBD2 for D (6 bases). Germline loops: CDR1 SEHNR, CDR2 FQNEAQ (reference sequence). The CDR3 consists of 18 residues. The V end was cut by 2 bases, the J end by 3 bases, with 23 bases between. The CDR3 sequence is CASSLSPGGGALSYEQYF. The CDR3 DNA reads TGTGCCAGCAGCTTAAGCCCCGGCGGAGGGGCCCTGAGCTACGAGCAGTACTTC.

There are many counts of this clonotype. The chain carries TRBV11-2 and TRBJ2-2; possible D gene TRBD2, 5 bases. This CDR3 is built from 18 residues. CDR1 and CDR2 from the germline V gene are SGHAT and FQNNGV. V shed 6 bases and J shed 2 bases, with 22 bases lying between them. This CDR3 is CASSQNWEIILNTGELFF. The CDR3 region has the DNA TGTGCCAGCAGTCAAAATTGGGAGATCATCTTAAACACCGGGGAGCTGTTTTTT.

This clonotype has more than one count but fewer than ten. V usage is TRBV7-2 and J usage is TRBJ1-1, with 8 bases lining up with TRBD1. V dropped 4 bases and J dropped 3; count of bases not matched to a gene: 4. From germline, CDR1 is SGHTA and CDR2 FQGNSA. This CDR3 has 14 residues. Here the CDR3 reads CASSSLDRDTEAFF. In nucleotides, the CDR3 is TGTGCCAGCAGCTCGTTGGACAGGGACACTGAAGCTTTCTTT.

Only a few counts were recorded for this clonotype. The V gene is TRBV15, the J gene TRBJ1-2; a possible D gene is TRBD1 (6 bases). The CDR3 has 15 amino acids. With 3 bases removed from V and 3 bases from J, the gap between germline ends came to 14 bases. Germline CDR1 reads LNHNV; CDR2 reads YYDKDF (reference sequence). The CDR3 here is CATSSAGGGDYGYTF. The CDR3 DNA follows: TGTGCCACCAGCAGCGCGGGGGGGGGCGACTATGGCTACACCTTC.

The sample holds many counts of this clonotype. The rearrangement joins TRBV19 to TRBJ1-2; no clear D gene. This CDR3 comprises 14 residues. V lost 6 bases and J 3 bases, leaving 14 bases between the germline ends. Germline lookup yields CDR1 LNHDA and CDR2 SQIVND (reference sequence). This CDR3 is CASSTPPEDYGYTF. For the CDR3, the DNA is TGTGCCAGTAGCACCCCGCCAGAAGACTATGGCTACACCTTC. The full variable domain, completed using reference TRBV19 and TRBJ1-2, is DGGITQSPKYLFRKEGQNVTLSCEQNLNHDAMYWYRQDPGQGLRLIYYSQIVNDFQKGDIAEGYSVSREKKESFPLTVTSAQKNPTAFYLCASSTPPEDYGYTFGSGTRLTVV.

This clonotype was seen ten or more times. This chain links TRBV20-1 with TRBJ2-7; TRBD2 matches 7 bases. The CDR3 is 15 residues long. After removal of 0 bases from V and 4 bases from J, the junction contained 9 bases not matched to a gene. Per the germline V gene, CDR1 is DFQATT and CDR2 is SNEGSKA (reference sequence). The CDR3 is CSARDLRAGLYEQYF. The CDR3 DNA follows: TGCAGTGCTAGAGATCTGAGAGCGGGGCTGTACGAGCAGTACTTC.

This clonotype occurred many times. The rearrangement uses TRBV7-8 and TRBJ1-6; D perhaps matches TRBD1 (5 bases). Germline loops: CDR1 SGHVS, CDR2 FQNEAQ. Trimming removed 2 bases from V and 7 bases from J, with 9 bases in between. The CDR3 extends over 14 amino acids. CDR3 DNA: TGTGCCAGCAGCTTATTCCAGGGAAATTCACCCCTCCACTTT. This codes for CASSLFQGNSPLHF.

The table lists this clonotype with many counts. The chain joins TRBV19 to TRBJ2-7; TRBD1 matches 9 bases. The CDR3 has 14 amino acids. The germline V gene has CDR1 LNHDA and CDR2 SQIVND (reference sequence). J lost 4 bases, V lost 5 bases, and 6 bases had no gene match. In DNA form, the CDR3 reads TGTGCCAGTAGTCCGGGACAGGGTCGGTACGAGCAGTACTTC. It yields the protein CASSPGQGRYEQYF.

Note on this clonotype: The CDR3 end shows no conserved phenylalanine or tryptophan, and so a read error is likely. No DNA is shown, since the ends of the CDR3 on it are uncertain; the CDR3 is the one TCRdb lists. The CDR3 sequence: CASSLNLY. The V and J genes are TRBV7-9 and TRBJ2-7. From its first to its last residue, the CDR3 has 8 amino acids. Germline V CDR1 and CDR2: SEHNR, FQNEAQ (reference sequence).

The CDR3 nucleotides are TGTGCCAGCAGCTTGGGTTTAGCCGGGGAGCTGTTTTTT. Translation gives CASSLGLAGELFF. The genes are TRBV7-9 and TRBJ2-2; D is ambiguous. This CDR3 is 13 amino acids long. In germline, CDR1 is SEHNR, CDR2 FQNEAQ (reference sequence). Trimming removed 3 bases from V and 6 bases from J, with 8 bases in between.

The chain employs TRBV2 and TRBJ2-5, with TRBD2 identical over 11 bases. The V and J ends lost 1 base and 3 bases, in that order; junction bases with no gene match: 4. The CDR3 has 16 amino acids. Germline V gene lookup returns CDR1 SNHLY and CDR2 FYNNEI. CDR3 in DNA: TGTGCCAGCAGTGAAGATAGCGGGGGGGCCGAAGAGACCCAGTACTTC. This sequence encodes CASSEDSGGAEETQYF. Combining the CDR3 with reference TRBV2 and TRBJ2-5 gives the whole variable domain EPEVTQTPSHQVTQMGQEVILRCVPISNHLYFYWYRQILGQKVEFLVSFYNNEISEKSEIFDDQFSVERPDGSNFTLKIRSTKLEDSAMYFCASSEDSGGAEETQYFGPGTRLLVL.

V gene TRBV19 combines with J gene TRBJ2-7, with D perhaps being TRBD1 or TRBD2 (5 bases each). Between the trimmed V and J ends, which lost 5 bases and 5 bases, there was a span of 16 bases. The CDR3 is made up of 14 amino acids. Germline CDR1 LNHDA, CDR2 SQIVND (reference sequence). CDR3 coding DNA: TGTGCCAGTAGTTCGGCTCGAGGGGTCGACGAGCAGTACTTC. It encodes CASSSARGVDEQYF.

Many counts were recorded for this clonotype. The chain links TRBV19 to TRBJ1-2, with D maybe TRBD1 (5 bases). This CDR3 contains 15 residues. Trimming removed 8 bases at V and 0 bases at J, with 16 bases between. Germline V CDR1 and CDR2: LNHDA, SQIVND (reference sequence). The CDR3 protein is CASSDTLAPNYGYTF. In DNA form, the CDR3 reads TGTGCCAGTTCGGACACCTTGGCCCCTAACTATGGCTACACCTTC.

This clonotype appeared once. This may be a read error, as it is one base from a much larger clone. The J gene is TRBJ2-7, the V gene TRBV6-5, with D uncertain. This CDR3 contains 16 residues. The germline gives CDR1 MNHEY, CDR2 SVGAGI. The DNA of the CDR3 is TGTGCCGGCAGTTACTCGGTGGGTTCTAACCCCTACGAGCAGTACTTC. Its translation is CAGSYSVGSNPYEQYF.

Remarks on this clonotype: The junction departs from the called germline gene at one end, perhaps through a read error. V is TRBV10-3 and J is TRBJ1-5; 10 nucleotides align to TRBD1. Germline CDR1 is ENHRY and CDR2 is SYGVKD. This CDR3 comprises 17 residues. The CDR3 DNA reads TGTGCCAGCAGTGAACTTGCAGCTGGACAGGGGGTACGGCCCCAGCATTTT. This gives the protein CASSELAAGQGVRPQHF.

The sample holds one count of this clonotype. The chain is built from TRBV7-2 and TRBJ2-5; 12 nucleotides match TRBD1. The V and J ends lost 2 bases and 4 bases, in that order; junction bases with no gene match: 2. The CDR3 runs 15 residues. Germline loops: CDR1 SGHTA, CDR2 FQGNSA. CDR3 region: CASSLPGQGAETQYF. CDR3 sequence (DNA): TGTGCCAGCAGCTTACCGGGACAGGGGGCAGAGACCCAGTACTTC.

This rearrangement joins TRBV7-8 to TRBJ1-1; the D gene is possibly TRBD1 (5 bases). CDR1 is SGHVS and CDR2 is FQNEAQ in the germline V gene. Trimming cost V 5 bases and J 11 bases, with 15 bases left between them. The CDR3 has 12 amino acids. The chain's CDR3 is CASSDRGGRAFF. The DNA of the CDR3 is TGTGCCAGCAGCGATAGGGGAGGGCGGGCTTTCTTT.

This clonotype was seen ten or more times. V usage is TRBV10-3 and J usage is TRBJ2-6; D remains unclear. Looked up from germline, CDR1 is ENHRY and CDR2 is SYGVKD. The CDR3 contains 19 residues. Trimming removed 0 bases at V and 0 bases at J, with 15 bases between. CDR3 DNA: TGTGCCATCAGTGAGTCGCGGCGGAACGGCAGCTCTGGGGCCAACGTCCTGACTTTC. It specifies CAISESRRNGSSGANVLTF.

V and J are TRBV9 and TRBJ1-5; perhaps TRBD1 as D (6 bases). From germline, CDR1 is SGDLS and CDR2 YYNGEE. With 3 bases removed from V and 4 bases from J, the gap between germline ends came to 29 bases. The CDR3 extends over 20 amino acids. CDR3 residues: CASSAGTSGSETGSNQPQHF. Written as DNA, the CDR3 is TGTGCCAGCAGCGCCGGGACTAGCGGGAGTGAGACAGGTTCGAATCAGCCCCAGCATTTT.

V is TRBV11-2 and J is TRBJ1-1; 8 bases map to TRBD1. The V gene's germline CDR1 is SGHAT and CDR2 FQNNGV. J gave up 0 bases and V 4 bases, and 7 bases lay outside the gene matches. This CDR3 has 16 amino acids. CDR3 protein: CASSSGQGKMNTEAFF. The CDR3 DNA is TGTGCCAGCAGCTCCGGACAGGGTAAAATGAACACTGAAGCTTTCTTT.